The 27 T cell receptor beta chains below come from one sample, sequenced in a study of shared clonotypes between healthy human individuals. Some clones are missing from TCRdb's copy, which holds only in-frame ones; the method was immunoSEQ multiplex PCR. The data contain roughly 2.5 million clones, 90% to 95% of them seen just once; the ten biggest clones take up about 0.13%. The sequencing input was naive CD4+ T cells sorted from blood. The subset was: CD45RA+ positively selected. The receptor source for this set is a man aged 18 to 30 in good health.

The chain recombines TRBV4-3 with TRBJ2-5; 8 bases line up with TRBD1. Germline CDR1 and CDR2: LGHNA and YSLEER. CDR3 length: 18 amino acids. V was clipped by 0 bases and J by 5 bases; unmatched bases: 14. The CDR3 reads CASSQDATGTGGFETQYF. The CDR3 nucleotides are TGCGCCAGCAGCCAAGATGCCACCGGGACAGGCGGGTTTGAGACCCAGTACTTC.

The gene calls are TRBV10-3 and TRBJ2-2, with 12 bases that match TRBD2. V was clipped by 6 bases and J by 6 bases; unmatched bases: 11. The CDR3 runs 17 residues. Germline V gene data show CDR1 as ENHRY and CDR2 as SYGVKD. The CDR3 nucleotides read TGTGCCATCAGCCAGAGTACTAGCGGGGGGTATTCCGGGGAGCTGTTTTTT. This sequence encodes CAISQSTSGGYSGELFF.

This clone was detected only once. This sample includes further DNA sequences coding for the same CDR3. This chain uses TRBV2 with TRBJ2-7; D is tentatively TRBD1 or TRBD2 (5 bases each). Per germline, CDR1 SNHLY and CDR2 FYNNEI. This CDR3 is built from 14 residues. V was shortened by 7 bases and J by 1 base, with 14 bases between the two germline ends. This CDR3 is CASIGGRGSYEQYF. The DNA of the CDR3 is TGTGCCAGCATTGGGGGTAGGGGTTCCTACGAGCAGTACTTC.

The genes are TRBV5-1 and TRBJ2-5; D is perhaps TRBD1 (5 bases). Germline-derived CDR1 and CDR2 are SGHRS and YFSETQ. The ends were cut back, 2 bases at V and 4 bases at J, with 12 bases in the middle. The CDR3 is 14 amino acids. CDR3 loop: CASSLAQGPETQYF. The CDR3 DNA reads TGCGCCAGCAGCTTAGCGCAGGGCCCAGAGACCCAGTACTTC.

In its sample, this clone was seen a few times. The chain joins TRBV6-1 to TRBJ2-7; the D gene is possibly TRBD1 (6 bases). The CDR3 extends over 13 amino acids. Trimming shortened V by 6 bases and J by 2 bases, and 11 bases separated the two germline ends. Germline CDR1 and CDR2: MNHNS and SASEGT. CDR3 residues: CASSGQGPYEQYF. CDR3 nucleotides: TGTGCCAGCAGCGGGCAGGGGCCCTACGAGCAGTACTTC.

The V call is TRBV21-1, the J call TRBJ1-6. TRBV21-1 is a recognized pseudogene. The CDR3 totals 16 residues. CDR3 loop: CASSKVTAAGNSPLHF. In DNA, the CDR3 is TGTGCCAGCAGCAAAGTAACCGCAGCCGGTAATTCACCCCTCCACTTT.

This clone was found once. This chain links TRBV18 with TRBJ2-1, with 7 bases matching TRBD2. This CDR3 contains 16 residues. V was clipped by 3 bases and J by 4 bases; unmatched bases: 9. The V gene's germline CDR1 is KGHSH and CDR2 LQKENI. Here the CDR3 reads CASSPRKVGGYNEQFF. CDR3 DNA sequence: TGTGCCAGCTCACCGCGCAAGGTGGGGGGGTACAATGAGCAGTTCTTC.

The chain joins TRBV7-9 to TRBJ2-7; D not certain. Trimming cost V 5 bases and J 7 bases, with 9 bases left between them. This CDR3 comprises 11 residues. Germline-derived CDR1 and CDR2 are SEHNR and FQNEAQ (reference sequence). CDR3 sequence: CASSLIGEQYF. CDR3 coding DNA: TGTGCCAGCAGCCTCATAGGGGAGCAGTACTTC.

In its sample, this clone was seen a few times. This chain's CDR3 is CASRPTGNTEAFF. The CDR3 bases are TGTGCCAGCAGGCCAACAGGGAACACTGAAGCTTTCTTT. V and J are TRBV7-6 and TRBJ1-1; perhaps TRBD1 as D (5 bases). The CDR3 totals 13 residues. From germline, CDR1 is SGHVS and CDR2 FNYEAQ. V was clipped by 6 bases and J by 1 base, with 9 bases between them.

The V call is TRBV6-5, the J call TRBJ1-2, with a weak D call TRBD1 (6 bases). CDR3 length equals 15 residues. From germline, CDR1 is MNHEY and CDR2 SVGAGI. V lost 4 bases and J 8 bases, leaving 20 bases between the germline ends. The CDR3, as DNA: TGTGCCAGCAGTTGGTTCGGAGGGGGGGCGCGCGGCTACACCTTC. The encoded protein is CASSWFGGGARGYTF.

This chain links TRBV20-1 with TRBJ1-2; no firm D call. The V end lost 5 bases, the J end lost 8 bases, and 12 bases lay between the germline ends. The CDR3 loop spans 11 amino acids. Germline assignment: CDR1 DFQATT and CDR2 SNEGSKA (reference sequence). CDR3 sequence (DNA): TGCAGTGCTCTAATCTCTGGGGGCTACACCTTC. Encoded protein: CSALISGGYTF.

V usage is TRBV5-1 and J usage is TRBJ2-1, with a weak D call TRBD2 (5 bases). The ends were cut back, 4 bases at V and 0 bases at J, with 14 bases in the middle. The CDR3 runs to 16 residues. Germline lookup yields CDR1 SGHRS and CDR2 YFSETQ. The CDR3 DNA reads as TGCGCCAGCAGCCCGGGGTGGGGAAGCTCCTACAATGAGCAGTTCTTC. It yields the protein CASSPGWGSSYNEQFF.

This rearrangement joins TRBV27 to TRBJ2-5, with 15 bases that match TRBD2. Germline CDR1 reads MNHEY; CDR2 reads SMNVEV (reference sequence). Trimming removed 4 bases from V and 5 bases from J; junction bases left unmatched: 5. The CDR3 is made up of 16 amino acids. The CDR3 nucleotides are TGTGCCAGCAGTTGGACTAGCGGGGGGGCCAGGGAGACCCAGTACTTC. Encoded protein: CASSWTSGGARETQYF.

The chain combines TRBV9 with TRBJ1-2; D is unclear. The CDR3 runs to 12 residues. The germline gives CDR1 SGDLS, CDR2 YYNGEE. V lost 4 bases to trimming and J lost 8 bases, with 12 bases between them. The CDR3 protein is CASSPLAGGYTF. CDR3 bases: TGTGCCAGCAGCCCCTTAGCGGGCGGCTACACCTTC.

The V and J genes are TRBV10-3 and TRBJ2-5; TRBD2 agrees at 11 bases. Germline V gene data show CDR1 as ENHRY and CDR2 as SYGVKD. The trim removed 3 bases at V and 3 bases at J, leaving 6 bases unmatched. This CDR3 comprises 16 residues. CDR3 coding DNA: TGTGCCATCAGTGACAGACTAGCGGGGAGGGAAGAGACCCAGTACTTC. Protein product: CAISDRLAGREETQYF.

This rearrangement joins TRBV7-3 to TRBJ2-3; TRBD2 is a possible D gene (6 bases). Trimming removed 2 bases from V and 1 base from J, with 7 bases in between. The CDR3 consists of 14 residues. Germline V gene sequence: CDR1 SGHTA, CDR2 FQGTGA. CDR3 loop: CASSLGEGTDTQYF. DNA for the CDR3: TGTGCCAGCAGCTTAGGGGAGGGCACAGATACGCAGTATTTT. The variable domain in full, completed from reference TRBV7-3 and TRBJ2-3, reads GAGVSQTPSNKVTEKGKYVELRCDPISGHTALYWYRQSLGQGPEFLIYFQGTGAADDSGLPNDRFFAVRPEGSVSTLKIQRTERGDSAVYLCASSLGEGTDTQYFGPGTRLTVL.

The chain recombines TRBV4-1 with TRBJ2-5; D unresolved. The CDR3 contains 13 residues. The germline V and J ends were trimmed by 5 bases and 5 bases, with 12 bases remaining between them. Germline assignment: CDR1 MGHRA and CDR2 YSYEKL. CDR3 nucleotide sequence: TGCGCCAGCAGCTCGTTCCCTCGCGAGACCCAGTACTTC. This gives the protein CASSSFPRETQYF.

This clone was observed a single time. The chain employs TRBV7-2 and TRBJ2-7, with 12 bases that match TRBD2. V lost 1 base and J lost 11; bases outside the gene matches: 12. This CDR3 has 16 amino acids. Per the germline V gene, CDR1 is SGHTA and CDR2 is FQGNSA. CDR3 bases: TGTGCCAGCAGCTTAGATAGTCTAGCGGGAGGGCCCGACAAGTACTTC. Amino acids: CASSLDSLAGGPDKYF.

This chain uses TRBV5-6 with TRBJ1-1; TRBD1 matches 7 bases. Germline assignment: CDR1 SGHDT and CDR2 YYEEEE. V dropped 4 bases and J dropped 11; count of bases not matched to a gene: 8. The CDR3 covers 12 residues. This CDR3 reads CASSLQGVGAFF. CDR3 DNA: TGTGCCAGCAGCCTCCAGGGGGTCGGGGCTTTCTTT. The complete variable domain, with remaining parts taken from reference TRBV5-6 and TRBJ1-1, reads DAGVTQSPTHLIKTRGQQVTLRCSPKSGHDTVSWYQQALGQGPQFIFQYYEEEERQRGNFPDRFSGHQFPNYSSELNVNALLLGDSALYLCASSLQGVGAFFGQGTRLTVV.

The V and J genes are TRBV5-1 and TRBJ2-1; the D is unclear. V shed 3 bases and J shed 7 bases, with 14 bases lying between them. The V gene's germline CDR1 is SGHRS and CDR2 YFSETQ. The CDR3 has 14 amino acids. The CDR3 loop is CASSSDGVRNEQFF. CDR3 DNA sequence: TGCGCCAGCAGCTCGGATGGAGTACGGAATGAGCAGTTCTTC.

The table lists this clone with a few counts. The chain combines TRBV2 with TRBJ1-2; TRBD1 is a possible D gene (6 bases). Trimming shortened V by 6 bases and J by 4 bases, and 18 bases separated the two germline ends. Looked up from germline, CDR1 is SNHLY and CDR2 is FYNNEI. This CDR3 has 15 residues. DNA for the CDR3: TGTGCCAGCAGGCCCGACAGGACTGAGGGCTATGGCTACACCTTC. It encodes CASRPDRTEGYGYTF.

The chain is built from TRBV5-4 and TRBJ2-3, with TRBD2 identical over 7 bases. From germline, CDR1 is SGHNT and CDR2 YYREEE (reference sequence). The CDR3 is 14 amino acids. V shed 0 bases and J 10 bases; nucleotides not matched to a gene: 8. The CDR3 reads CASSLASAGAAQYF. Here the CDR3 DNA reads TGTGCCAGCAGCTTGGCCTCGGCGGGAGCGGCGCAGTATTTT.

This clone was counted once. The gene calls are TRBV5-4 and TRBJ2-3, with TRBD2 matching 11 bases. V lost 5 bases and J lost 1; bases outside the gene matches: 12. CDR3 length: 18 amino acids. Germline CDR1 and CDR2: SGHNT and YYREEE (reference sequence). The CDR3 DNA reads as TGTGCCAGCAGGAAGAGGGACGGGACTAGCGGTCGCACAGATACGCAGTATTTT. The encoded protein is CASRKRDGTSGRTDTQYF. Full variable domain (rest looked up from reference TRBV5-4 and TRBJ2-3): ETGVTQSPTHLIKTRGQQVTLRCSSQSGHNTVSWYQQALGQGPQFIFQYYREEENGRGNFPPRFSGLQFPNYSSELNVNALELDDSALYLCASRKRDGTSGRTDTQYFGPGTRLTVL.

Here the CDR3 DNA reads TGCAGCGTTCGGGGACAGAATGAAAAACTGTTTTTT. Protein product: CSVRGQNEKLFF. V gene TRBV29-1 combines with J gene TRBJ1-4, with 7 positions matching TRBD1. Losses at the gene ends were 5 bases for V and 5 bases for J; bases not matched to a gene: 2. The germline gives CDR1 SQVTM, CDR2 ANQGSEA. The CDR3 runs to 12 residues.

This chain uses TRBV9 with TRBJ2-3, with 7 bases lining up with TRBD1. The CDR3 is 16 amino acids. V was clipped by 2 bases and J by 0 bases; unmatched bases: 6. CDR1 SGDLS and CDR2 YYNGEE come from the germline V gene. This chain's CDR3 is CASSVTGQTSTDTQYF. CDR3 sequence (DNA): TGTGCCAGCAGCGTTACGGGACAGACTAGCACAGATACGCAGTATTTT. The whole variable domain, remainder taken from reference TRBV9 and TRBJ2-3, is DSGVTQTPKHLITATGQRVTLRCSPRSGDLSVYWYQQSLDQGLQFLIQYYNGEERAKGNILERFSAQQFPDLHSELNLSSLELGDSALYFCASSVTGQTSTDTQYFGPGTRLTVL.

V gene TRBV14 combines with J gene TRBJ2-7, with TRBD1 as a possible D gene (6 bases). V lost 4 bases and J lost 0, with 13 bases in between. Germline V gene sequence: CDR1 SGHDN, CDR2 FVKESK. The CDR3 contains 15 residues. CDR3 amino acids: CASSLHLGHSYEQYF. The CDR3, as DNA: TGTGCCAGCAGCCTTCACCTGGGACACTCCTACGAGCAGTACTTC.

About this clone itself: The same CDR3 arises from other DNA sequences in this sample as well. This sequence joins TRBV7-2 and TRBJ2-5; D might be TRBD1 (6 bases). CDR1 is SGHTA and CDR2 is FQGNSA in the germline V gene. Deletions cut 5 bases from V and 2 bases from J, with 15 bases between. The CDR3 runs to 15 residues. Here the CDR3 reads CASSLTGRGQETQYF. The DNA of the CDR3 is TGTGCCAGCAGCCTGACAGGAAGGGGACAAGAGACCCAGTACTTC.